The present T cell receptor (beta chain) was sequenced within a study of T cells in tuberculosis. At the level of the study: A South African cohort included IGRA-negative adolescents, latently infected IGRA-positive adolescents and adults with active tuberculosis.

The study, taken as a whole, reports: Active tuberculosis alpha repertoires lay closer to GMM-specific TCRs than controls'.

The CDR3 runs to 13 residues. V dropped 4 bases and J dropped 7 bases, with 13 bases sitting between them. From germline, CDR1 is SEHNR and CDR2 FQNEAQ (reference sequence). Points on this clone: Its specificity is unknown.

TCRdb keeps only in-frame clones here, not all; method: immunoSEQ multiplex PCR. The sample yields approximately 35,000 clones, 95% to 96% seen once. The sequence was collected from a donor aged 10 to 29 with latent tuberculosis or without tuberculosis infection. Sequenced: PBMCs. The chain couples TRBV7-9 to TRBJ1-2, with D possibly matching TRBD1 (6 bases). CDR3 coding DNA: TGTGCCAGCAGCTGGCCTTTCAGGGGTGGCTACACCTTC. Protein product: CASSWPFRGGYTF.